Described below is a single TCR beta chain sequence and its context. The treatment is: some 20 received Ad26.COV2.S at low or high dose, single or two shots; 5 received placebo; per-sample allocation not given. Day 63 following the first vaccine or placebo injection was when the samples were taken. TCRdb keeps only in-frame clones here, not all; method: immunoSEQ multiplex PCR. The repertoire holds 300,000 to 400,000 clones, with 85% as singletons. The CDR3 has 14 residues. V was pared by 0 bases and J by 5 bases, with 4 bases of the junction left unmatched. CDR1 is SGHRS and CDR2 is YFSETQ in the germline V gene. This entry comes from a study of Ad26.COV2.S vaccination and SARS-CoV-2 variants.

This rearrangement joins TRBV5-1 to TRBJ2-5, with 7 nucleotides matching TRBD2. Here the sequenced sample was peripheral blood, taken in a trial of Ad26.COV2.S vaccine versus placebo. The TCR originated in a person between 18 and 59 years old who received the Ad26.COV2.S COVID-19 vaccine or a placebo. CDR3 residues: CASSLGEGRETQYF. The CDR3 nucleotides are TGCGCCAGCAGCTTGGGGGAGGGCCGGGAGACCCAGTACTTC.